This T cell receptor (beta chain) was captured by sequencing in a study of blood T cell repertoires in COVID-19. Study as a whole: The origin of the acute and convalescent COVID-19 samples was the United States, Italy and Spain. T cells, B-cell-depleted T cells, or PBMCs provided the cDNA or gDNA that served as material.

The CDR3 loop spans 16 amino acids. CDR1 is MDHEN, CDR2 SYDVKM, per germline. J gave up 5 bases and V 4 bases, and 9 bases lay outside the gene matches. Cohorts were determined from participant-reported clinical history. Per the original methods: Scientists estimated how many nucleated cells there were by amplifying reference gene primers. Sequencing used immunoSEQ multiplex PCR; TCRdb keeps in-frame clones, though not all of them. The DNA was the basis for D and trimming; V, J and clone size are from that table. The table lists roughly 280,000 clones, 85% to 90% of them singletons, with roughly 4.3% in the top ten.

The sequence was obtained from a woman in her thirties with acute COVID-19. The rearrangement joins TRBV28 to TRBJ2-3, with 10 bases matching TRBD2. Source material: PBMCs or T cells enriched from blood (not recorded which). In DNA, the CDR3 is TGTGCCAGCAGTTCCTCCATATCTAGCGGGAGAGATACGCAGTATTTT. Its protein is CASSSSISSGRDTQYF.